This entry lists 6 T cell receptor beta chains sequenced from one sample in a study of CD8+CD57+ T cells in acquired aplastic anemia. Profiling that covered TCR beta VDJ and CDR3 relied on genomic DNA as its template. MiXCR was run by TCRdb on the reads, yielding one entry per CDR3 protein. The table includes under 200,000 distinct CDR3 sequences, 40% to 60% detected once. The sequenced patients had an expansion of CD8+CD57+ cells seen by flow cytometry. The sample taken for sequencing was sorted CD4+, CD8+, or CD8+CD57+ T cells (not recorded which) from PBMCs. These receptors were obtained from a human donor with aplastic anemia.

The rearrangement uses TRBV25-1 and TRBJ2-1, with D possibly matching TRBD2 (5 bases). V lost 8 bases and J lost 0, with 17 bases in between. CDR1 MGHDK and CDR2 SYGVNS come from the germline V gene. This CDR3 region has 16 residues. For the CDR3, the DNA is TGTGCCAGCTTAAGCGAGGGAAAGGGCTCCTACAATGAGCAGTTCTTC. Translated, it gives CASLSEGKGSYNEQFF.

The chain links TRBV15 to TRBJ1-5, with a weak D call TRBD1 (5 bases). The CDR3 is 14 amino acids. CDR1 is LNHNV, CDR2 YYDKDF, per germline (reference sequence). V was pared by 6 bases and J by 4 bases, with 13 bases between. The CDR3 here is CATSDRGDNQPQHF. The CDR3 DNA reads as TGTGCCACCAGTGACAGAGGTGATAATCAGCCCCAGCATTTT.

The J gene is TRBJ2-5, the V gene TRBV29-1; 10 positions agree with TRBD1. J was trimmed by 5 bases and V by 4 bases; bases with no gene match: 1. Germline V gene data show CDR1 as SQVTM and CDR2 as ANQGSEA. The CDR3 has 12 amino acids. CDR3 sequence: CSVGQGAETQYF. CDR3 nucleotides: TGCAGCGTTGGACAGGGGGCTGAGACCCAGTACTTC.

There are many counts of this clonotype. V gene TRBV7-9 combines with J gene TRBJ1-1; D is undetermined. This CDR3 is built from 14 residues. The germline V and J ends were trimmed by 0 bases and 3 bases, with 8 bases remaining between them. From germline, CDR1 is SEHNR and CDR2 FQNEAQ (reference sequence). The DNA for the CDR3 is TGTGCCAGCAGCTTAGCGGGCTCCGACACTGAAGCTTTCTTT. Protein product: CASSLAGSDTEAFF. Filled out from reference TRBV7-9 and TRBJ1-1, the complete variable domain reads DTGVSQNPRHKITKRGQNVTFRCDPISEHNRLYWYRQTLGQGPEFLTYFQNEAQLEKSRLLSDRFSAERPKGSFSTLEIQRTEQGDSAMYLCASSLAGSDTEAFFGQGTRLTVV.

Details on this clonotype: A junction boundary mismatches the germline segment, possibly from a read error. The chain recombines TRBV7-7 with TRBJ2-5; D ambiguous. The CDR3 is 13 amino acids. Per germline, CDR1 SSHAT and CDR2 FNYEAQ (reference sequence). The CDR3 coding sequence is TGTGCTAGCAGCTTAGTGCAAGGAGAGACCCAGTACTTC. Translated, it gives CASSLVQGETQYF. Complete variable domain (other parts from reference TRBV7-7 and TRBJ2-5): GAGVSQSPRYKVTKRGQDVTLRCDPISSHATLYWYQQALGQGPEFLTYFNYEAQPDKSGLPSDRFSAERPEGSISTLTIQRTEQRDSAMYRCASSLVQGETQYFGPGTRLLVL.

There are many counts of this clonotype. The V gene is TRBV27, the J gene TRBJ1-1; D unresolved. Germline-derived CDR1 and CDR2 are MNHEY and SMNVEV (reference sequence). V was cut by 0 bases and J by 0 bases, with 8 bases left in between. There are 15 residues in the CDR3. The CDR3 reads CASSLSMQLNTEAFF. The DNA for the CDR3 is TGTGCCAGCAGTTTATCGATGCAGCTGAACACTGAAGCTTTCTTT.